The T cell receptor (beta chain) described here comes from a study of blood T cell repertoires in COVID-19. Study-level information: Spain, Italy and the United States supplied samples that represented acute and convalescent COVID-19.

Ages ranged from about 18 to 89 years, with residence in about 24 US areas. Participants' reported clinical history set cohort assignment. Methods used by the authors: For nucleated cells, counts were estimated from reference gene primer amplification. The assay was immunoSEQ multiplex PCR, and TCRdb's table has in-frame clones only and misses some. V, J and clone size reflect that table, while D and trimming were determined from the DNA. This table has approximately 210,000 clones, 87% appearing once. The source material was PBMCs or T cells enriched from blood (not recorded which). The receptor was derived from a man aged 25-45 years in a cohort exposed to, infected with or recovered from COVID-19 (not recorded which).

The CDR3 DNA reads as TGTGCCAGCAGGGGGGGACAGGCCTCTGGAAACACCATATATTTT. Amino acids: CASRGGQASGNTIYF. V is TRBV6-6 and J is TRBJ1-3; 8 bases align to TRBD1. Looked up from germline, CDR1 is MNHNY and CDR2 is SVGAGI (reference sequence). The CDR3 has 15 amino acids. After removal of 6 bases from V and 0 bases from J, the junction contained 4 bases not matched to a gene.